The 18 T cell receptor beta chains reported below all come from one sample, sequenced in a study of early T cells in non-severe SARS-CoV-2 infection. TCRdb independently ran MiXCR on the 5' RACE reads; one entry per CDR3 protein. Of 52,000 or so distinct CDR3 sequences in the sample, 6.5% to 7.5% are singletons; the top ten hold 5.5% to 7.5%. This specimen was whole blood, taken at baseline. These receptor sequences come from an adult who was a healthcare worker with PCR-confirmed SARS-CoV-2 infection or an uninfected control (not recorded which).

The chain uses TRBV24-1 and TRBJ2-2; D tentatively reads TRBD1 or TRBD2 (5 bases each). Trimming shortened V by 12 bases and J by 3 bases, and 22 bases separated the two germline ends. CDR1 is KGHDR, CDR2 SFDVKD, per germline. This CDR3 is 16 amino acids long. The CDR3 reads CARKWGGHSYTGELFF. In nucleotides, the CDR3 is TGTGCCCGAAAGTGGGGCGGGCACAGCTACACCGGGGAGCTGTTTTTT.

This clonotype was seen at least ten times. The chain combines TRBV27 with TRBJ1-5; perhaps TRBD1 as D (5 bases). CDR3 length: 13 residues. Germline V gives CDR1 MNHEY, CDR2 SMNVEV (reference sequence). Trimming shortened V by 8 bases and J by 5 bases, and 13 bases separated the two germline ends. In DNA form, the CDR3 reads TGTGCCAGCGGATGGGGCGGACATCAGCCCCAGCATTTT. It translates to CASGWGGHQPQHF.

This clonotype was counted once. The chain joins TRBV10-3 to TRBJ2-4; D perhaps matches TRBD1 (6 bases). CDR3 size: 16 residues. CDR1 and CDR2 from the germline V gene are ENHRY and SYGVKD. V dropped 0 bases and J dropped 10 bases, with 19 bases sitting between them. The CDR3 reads CAISESRQAQARIQYF. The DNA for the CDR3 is TGTGCCATCAGTGAGTCCCGACAGGCTCAAGCCCGGATTCAGTACTTC.

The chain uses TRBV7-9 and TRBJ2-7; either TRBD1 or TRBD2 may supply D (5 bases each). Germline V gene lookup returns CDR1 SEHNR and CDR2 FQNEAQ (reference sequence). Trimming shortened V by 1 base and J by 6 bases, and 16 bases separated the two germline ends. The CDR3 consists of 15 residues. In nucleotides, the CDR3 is TGTGCCAGCAGCTTAGGGGTCCGGGACCCACTCGAGCAGTACTTC. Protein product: CASSLGVRDPLEQYF.

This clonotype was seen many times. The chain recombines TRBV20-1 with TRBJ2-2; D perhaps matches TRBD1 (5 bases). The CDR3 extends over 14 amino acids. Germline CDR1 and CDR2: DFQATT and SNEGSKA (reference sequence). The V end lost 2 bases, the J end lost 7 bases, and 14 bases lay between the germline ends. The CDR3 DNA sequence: TGCAGTGCTAGATTCCAGGGTGACGGCGGGGAGCTGTTTTTT. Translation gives CSARFQGDGGELFF.

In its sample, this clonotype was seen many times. CDR3 sequence: CATGSLNTGELFF. The CDR3 bases are TGTGCCACCGGAAGCTTGAACACCGGGGAGCTGTTTTTT. The genes are TRBV24-1 and TRBJ2-2; D gene uncertain. The V gene's germline CDR1 is KGHDR and CDR2 SFDVKD. Trimming took 9 bases from V and 1 from J, leaving 8 bases between them. CDR3 length: 13 residues.

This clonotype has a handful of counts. The CDR3 loop reads CAIRAVEQGERYGYTF. Written as DNA, the CDR3 is TGTGCCATCAGGGCCGTAGAACAGGGGGAGCGCTATGGCTACACCTTC. This rearrangement joins TRBV10-3 to TRBJ1-2; 8 positions agree with TRBD1. CDR1 is ENHRY, CDR2 SYGVKD, per germline. J lost 4 bases, V lost 6 bases, and 13 bases had no gene match. The length of the CDR3 is 16 residues.

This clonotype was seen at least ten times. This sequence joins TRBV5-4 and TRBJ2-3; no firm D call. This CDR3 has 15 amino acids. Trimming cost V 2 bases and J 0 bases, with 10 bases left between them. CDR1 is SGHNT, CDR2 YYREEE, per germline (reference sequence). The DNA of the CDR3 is TGTGCCAGCAGCTTTCCAGGCTCAAGCACAGATACGCAGTATTTT. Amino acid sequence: CASSFPGSSTDTQYF. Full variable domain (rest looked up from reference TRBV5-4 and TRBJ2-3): ETGVTQSPTHLIKTRGQQVTLRCSSQSGHNTVSWYQQALGQGPQFIFQYYREEENGRGNFPPRFSGLQFPNYSSELNVNALELDDSALYLCASSFPGSSTDTQYFGPGTRLTVL.

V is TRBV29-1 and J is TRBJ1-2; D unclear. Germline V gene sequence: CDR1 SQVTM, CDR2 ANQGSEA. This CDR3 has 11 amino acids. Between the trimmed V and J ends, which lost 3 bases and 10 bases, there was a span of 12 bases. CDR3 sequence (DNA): TGCAGCGTTGATATGTCGGGCATCTACACCTTC. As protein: CSVDMSGIYTF.

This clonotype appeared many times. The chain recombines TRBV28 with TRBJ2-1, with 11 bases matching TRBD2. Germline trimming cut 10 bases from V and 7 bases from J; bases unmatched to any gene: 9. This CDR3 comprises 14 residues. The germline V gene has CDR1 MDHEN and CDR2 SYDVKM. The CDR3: CATILAGGYNEQFF. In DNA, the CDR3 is TGTGCCACCATCCTAGCGGGGGGCTATAATGAGCAGTTCTTC. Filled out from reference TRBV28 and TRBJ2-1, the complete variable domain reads DVKVTQSSRYLVKRTGEKVFLECVQDMDHENMFWYRQDPGLGLRLIYFSYDVKMKEKGDIPEGYSVSREKKERFSLILESASTNQTSMYLCATILAGGYNEQFFGPGTRLTVL.

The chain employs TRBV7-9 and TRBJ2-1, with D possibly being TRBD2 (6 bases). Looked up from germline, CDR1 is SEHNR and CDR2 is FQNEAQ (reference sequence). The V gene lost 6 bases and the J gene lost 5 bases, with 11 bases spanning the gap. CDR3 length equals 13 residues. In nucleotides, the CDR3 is TGTGCCAGCAGTTCCGGGGGTCACAATGAGCAGTTCTTC. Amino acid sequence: CASSSGGHNEQFF.

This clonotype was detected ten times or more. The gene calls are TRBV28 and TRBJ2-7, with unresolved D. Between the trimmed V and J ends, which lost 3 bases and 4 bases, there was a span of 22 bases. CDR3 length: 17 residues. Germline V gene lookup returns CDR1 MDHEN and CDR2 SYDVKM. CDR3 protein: CASSFDPRSPLSYEQYF. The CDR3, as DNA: TGTGCCAGCAGTTTCGACCCCCGAAGTCCCTTATCGTACGAGCAGTACTTC.

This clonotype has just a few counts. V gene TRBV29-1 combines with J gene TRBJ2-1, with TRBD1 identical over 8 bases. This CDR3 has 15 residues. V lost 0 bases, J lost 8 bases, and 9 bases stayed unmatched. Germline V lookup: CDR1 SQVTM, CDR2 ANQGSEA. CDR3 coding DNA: TGCAGCGTTGAAGACCACCAGGGGGCTTTCGATGAGCAGTTCTTC. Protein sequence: CSVEDHQGAFDEQFF.

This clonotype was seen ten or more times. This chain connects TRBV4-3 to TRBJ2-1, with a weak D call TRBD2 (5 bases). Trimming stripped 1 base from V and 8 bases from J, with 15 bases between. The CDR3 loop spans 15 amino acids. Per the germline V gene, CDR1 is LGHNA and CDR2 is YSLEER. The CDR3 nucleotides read TGCGCCAGCAGCCAAGTCGGTTGGAGGCGGGATGAGCAGTTCTTC. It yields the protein CASSQVGWRRDEQFF.

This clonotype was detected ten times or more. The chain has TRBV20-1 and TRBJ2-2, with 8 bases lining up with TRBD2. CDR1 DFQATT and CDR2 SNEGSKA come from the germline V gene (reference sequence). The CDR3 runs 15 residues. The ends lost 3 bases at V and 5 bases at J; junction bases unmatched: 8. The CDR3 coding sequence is TGCAGTGCTAGGTTACTAGCGGCTTCTACCGGGGAGCTGTTTTTT. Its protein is CSARLLAASTGELFF.

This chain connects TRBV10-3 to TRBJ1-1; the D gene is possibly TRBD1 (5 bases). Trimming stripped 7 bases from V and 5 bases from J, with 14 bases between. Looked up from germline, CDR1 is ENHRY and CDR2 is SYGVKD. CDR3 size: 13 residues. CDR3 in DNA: TGTGCCATCAATTTGGGGGGAAATACTGAAGCTTTCTTT. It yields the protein CAINLGGNTEAFF.

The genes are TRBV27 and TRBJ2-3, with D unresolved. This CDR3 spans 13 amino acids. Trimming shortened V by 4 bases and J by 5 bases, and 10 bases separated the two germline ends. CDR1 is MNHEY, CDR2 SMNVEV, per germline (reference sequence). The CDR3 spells CASSSDLGDTQYF. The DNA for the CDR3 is TGTGCCAGCAGTTCCGACCTGGGAGATACGCAGTATTTT.

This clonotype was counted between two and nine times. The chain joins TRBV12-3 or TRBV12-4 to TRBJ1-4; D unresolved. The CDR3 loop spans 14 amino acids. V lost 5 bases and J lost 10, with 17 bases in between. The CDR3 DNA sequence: TGTGCCAGCAGTCCTGACTGGAACCTTGGAAAACTGTTTTTT. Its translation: CASSPDWNLGKLFF.